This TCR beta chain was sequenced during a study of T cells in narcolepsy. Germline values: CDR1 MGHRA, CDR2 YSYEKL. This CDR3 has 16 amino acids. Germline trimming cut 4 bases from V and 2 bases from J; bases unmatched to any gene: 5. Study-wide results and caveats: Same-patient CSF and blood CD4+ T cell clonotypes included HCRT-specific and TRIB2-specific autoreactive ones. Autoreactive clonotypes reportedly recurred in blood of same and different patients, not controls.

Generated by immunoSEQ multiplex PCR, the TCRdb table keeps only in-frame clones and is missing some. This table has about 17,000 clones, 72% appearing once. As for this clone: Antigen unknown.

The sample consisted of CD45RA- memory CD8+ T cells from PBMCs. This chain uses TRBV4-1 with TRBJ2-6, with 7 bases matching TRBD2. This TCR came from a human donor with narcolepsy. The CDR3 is CASSREGMAGANVLTF. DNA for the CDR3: TGCGCCAGCAGCCGGGAGGGAATGGCTGGGGCCAACGTCCTGACTTTC.